This TCR beta chain is drawn from a study of blood T cells in healthy people across ages. For the second PCR, which ran for about 6 to 11 cycles, a sample-barcoded 5' primer and a J-beta primer mix were used. Per-sample output comprised a minimum of 3 million paired-end reads containing CDR3. TCRdb reprocessed the 5' RACE reads via MiXCR and lists one record per CDR3 protein. The data contain roughly 700,000 distinct CDR3 sequences, approximately 25% of them seen just once; the ten biggest clones take up under 9.5%. Per sample, at least 5 micrograms of total RNA were extracted. Germline V gene sequence: CDR1 MDHEN, CDR2 SYDVKM. This CDR3 is built from 15 residues. The same data also contributed to another study, on T cells of mothers and their children.

The V gene is TRBV28, the J gene TRBJ2-1; the match to TRBD2 covers 8 bases. The J call may be faulty, since TRBJ2-7 better matches the DNA end. The sample consisted of blood. This TCR was sampled from a boy aged 5-17 years in good health. CDR3 loop: CASSLGLAGGSEQYF. The DNA for the CDR3 is TGTGCCAGCAGTTTAGGATTGGCGGGAGGCAGCGAGCAGTACTTC.